The rows below give T cell receptor beta chains drawn from one sample of a study of T cell repertoires in cytomegalovirus infection. Their antigen targets remain unknown. MiXCR, applied by TCRdb to the reads, yields one record per CDR3 protein. The repertoire includes over 40,000 distinct CDR3 sequences, roughly 19% of them detected once, and about 53% sits in the top ten. Sample: CD8+ T cells from cultured PBMCs, taken from culture after CMV antigen stimulation. Every receptor here comes from a human donor in good health (CMV status not recorded). Some clones in this sample may be carry-over from other donors' samples. Each CDR3 is given with its conserved first and last residue. Fields, in order: V gene, D gene, J gene, clone size, CDR3 protein, CDR3 DNA. D genes are given only for firm matches. Size is stated for part of the rows, as once, few or many counts, or as a class when the clone is expanded.

TRBV6-2/TRBV6-3,.,TRBJ2-1,few,CASLRDYNEQFF,TGTGCCAGCCTTAGGGATTACAATGAGCAGTTCTTC
TRBV14,.,TRBJ2-5,.,CASSQFKETQYF,TGTGCCAGCAGCCAATTTAAAGAGACCCAGTACTTC
TRBV19,.,TRBJ1-1,few,CASSTWGEANTEAFF,TGTGCCAGCAGTACCTGGGGAGAAGCAAACACTGAAGCTTTCTTT
TRBV27,TRBD1,TRBJ2-7,few,CASGPGQGYYEQYF,TGTGCCAGCGGCCCGGGACAGGGGTATTACGAGCAGTACTTC
TRBV29-1,TRBD1,TRBJ1-2,.,CSAPRQGDYGYTF,TGCAGCGCCCCCAGACAGGGGGACTATGGCTACACCTTC
TRBV27,.,TRBJ2-1,.,CASRGAGNEQFF,TGTGCCTCCAGAGGGGCCGGGAATGAGCAGTTCTTC
TRBV4-3,.,TRBJ2-7,few,CASSQGTGSEYEQYF,TGCGCCAGCAGCCAGGGAACAGGATCAGAGTACGAGCAGTACTTC
TRBV6-2/TRBV6-3,.,TRBJ2-7,.,CASSYISSFLVLEQYF,TGTGCCAGCAGTTACATTTCCTCGTTTCTCGTACTCGAGCAGTACTTC
TRBV11-3,.,TRBJ2-1,many,CASSIGGGTYNEQFF,TGTGCCAGCAGCATTGGCGGCGGAACCTACAATGAGCAGTTCTTC
TRBV5-8,TRBD2,TRBJ2-7,.,CASSRGLVQYF,TGTGCCAGCAGCAGAGGACTAGTTCAGTACTTC
TRBV5-1,TRBD2,TRBJ2-7,many,CASSGGLGGRGHEQYF,TGCGCCAGCAGCGGTGGTTTAGGCGGGAGAGGGCACGAGCAGTACTTC
TRBV5-6,.,TRBJ1-1,many,CASSFPAGPNTEAFF,TGTGCCAGCAGCTTTCCCGCAGGCCCGAACACTGAAGCTTTCTTT
TRBV12-3/TRBV12-4,.,TRBJ2-1,few,CASSLMVAASYNEQFF,TGTGCCAGCAGTTTAATGGTAGCGGCCTCCTACAATGAGCAGTTCTTC
TRBV9,.,TRBJ2-7,.,CASSVGVADAYEQYF,TGTGCCAGCAGCGTAGGGGTAGCGGACGCCTACGAGCAGTACTTC
TRBV20-1,.,TRBJ2-7,.,CSAPFPGVRYEQYF,TGCAGTGCCCCATTTCCGGGAGTTAGATACGAGCAGTACTTC
TRBV18,.,TRBJ1-5,many,CASSPVGGQLYSNQPQHF,TGTGCCAGCTCACCAGTCGGAGGGCAGCTCTATAGCAATCAGCCCCAGCATTTT
TRBV7-8,TRBD1,TRBJ2-5,many,CASSSPFRQGAPKETQYF,TGTGCCAGCAGCTCTCCCTTTAGACAGGGGGCCCCCAAAGAGACCCAGTACTTC
TRBV11-2,.,TRBJ2-7,many,CASSLAAGQLYEQYF,TGTGCCAGCAGCTTGGCCGCGGGACAGCTCTACGAGCAGTACTTC
TRBV12-3/TRBV12-4,.,TRBJ2-1,many,CASSYRGAGNNEQFF,TGTGCCAGCAGTTACAGGGGAGCGGGGAACAATGAGCAGTTCTTC
TRBV19,.,TRBJ1-4,.,CASRSPGRPNEKLFF,TGTGCCAGTAGATCACCGGGACGACCGAATGAAAAACTGTTTTTT
TRBV7-2,TRBD1,TRBJ2-5,many,CASSPGQVDQETQYF,TGTGCCAGCAGCCCCGGACAGGTTGACCAAGAGACCCAGTACTTC
TRBV7-8,TRBD2,TRBJ2-1,many,CASSSLAAEVF,TGTGCCAGCAGCTCTCTAGCGGCTGAGGTCTTC
TRBV28,.,TRBJ1-5,few,CASVERISSNQPQHF,TGTGCCAGCGTTGAGAGGATCTCTAGCAATCAGCCCCAGCATTTT
TRBV27,.,TRBJ1-6,few,CASSSFSYNSPLHF,TGTGCCAGCAGTTCCTTCTCCTATAATTCACCCCTCCACTTT
TRBV27,TRBD2,TRBJ2-5,few,CASSLCLRRLGGRACSQETQYF,TGTGCCAGCAGTTTATGCCTCCGCCGATTGGGCGGGAGGGCCTGCAGCCAAGAGACCCAGTACTTC
TRBV20-1,.,TRBJ2-7,few,CSARPLAGKSSYEQYF,TGCAGTGCTAGGCCCCTTGCCGGGAAAAGCTCCTACGAGCAGTACTTC
TRBV19,.,TRBJ2-6,few,CASSIGTGGSGANVLTF,TGTGCCAGTAGTATCGGCACCGGTGGTTCAGGGGCCAACGTCCTGACTTTC
TRBV7-9,TRBD1,TRBJ2-7,many,CASSLRDSVSFSYEQYF,TGTGCCAGCAGCCTCCGGGACAGCGTTTCCTTCTCCTACGAGCAGTACTTC
TRBV7-2,TRBD2,TRBJ2-3,.,CASSTLSGRAIDTQYF,TGTGCCAGCAGCACCCTTAGCGGGAGGGCCATAGATACGCAGTATTTT
TRBV5-1,TRBD2,TRBJ2-2,many,CASSLGAGVPTGELFF,TGCGCCAGCAGCTTGGGAGCGGGAGTACCCACCGGGGAGCTGTTTTTT
TRBV3-1,TRBD2,TRBJ2-7,.,CASSQDWDYSYEQYF,TGTGCCAGCAGCCAAGATTGGGACTATAGCTACGAGCAGTACTTC
TRBV12-3/TRBV12-4,.,TRBJ1-3,.,CASTSGGSSGNTIYF,TGTGCCAGCACCTCGGGGGGTAGCTCTGGAAACACCATATATTTT
TRBV15,TRBD1,TRBJ2-2,.,CATSRDPGQVSVGELFF,TGTGCCACCAGCAGAGATCCGGGACAGGTATCTGTCGGGGAGCTGTTTTTT
TRBV18,.,TRBJ2-5,.,CASSPPEVETQYF,TGTGCCAGCTCACCACCGGAAGTAGAGACCCAGTACTTC
TRBV7-9,.,TRBJ2-6,few,CASRPDYDSGANVLTF,TGTGCCAGCCGGCCAGATTATGACTCTGGGGCCAACGTCCTGACTTTC
TRBV20-1,.,TRBJ2-7,.,CSASRTVFTYEQYF,TGCAGTGCTTCTAGGACGGTTTTCACCTACGAGCAGTACTTC
TRBV7-2,.,TRBJ2-7,many,CASSVGFTYEQYF,TGTGCCAGCAGCGTGGGGTTCACCTACGAGCAGTACTTC
TRBV6-2/TRBV6-3,.,TRBJ2-5,few,CASSLTLGGHQETQYF,TGTGCCAGCAGTCTAACTCTCGGGGGGCACCAAGAGACCCAGTACTTC
TRBV4-3,.,TRBJ1-1,few,CASSQDPVGGTEAFF,TGCGCCAGCAGCCAAGATCCCGTTGGTGGCACTGAAGCTTTCTTT
TRBV7-9,TRBD1,TRBJ2-2,.,CASSLRTGGNTGELFF,TGTGCCAGCAGCTTAAGGACAGGGGGTAACACCGGGGAGCTGTTTTTT
TRBV5-4,.,TRBJ1-1,many,CASSGGNTEAFF,TGTGCCAGCAGTGGAGGGAACACTGAAGCTTTCTTT
TRBV5-6,TRBD1,TRBJ1-1,many,CASSLGTGGEAFF,TGTGCCAGCAGCTTGGGGACAGGGGGGGAAGCTTTCTTT
TRBV5-1,.,TRBJ2-1,.,CASSLAVTRIADEQFF,TGCGCCAGCAGCTTGGCCGTTACTAGAATAGCAGATGAGCAGTTCTTC
TRBV12-3/TRBV12-4,.,TRBJ2-7,many,CASRGPEGAYEQYF,TGTGCCAGCAGGGGCCCCGAGGGAGCCTACGAGCAGTACTTC
TRBV5-1,.,TRBJ2-2,.,CASSLGNEEITGELFF,TGCGCCAGCAGCCTAGGAAACGAGGAGATCACCGGGGAGCTGTTTTTT
TRBV15,TRBD1,TRBJ2-3,.,CATSRVPRDRATDTQYF,TGTGCCACCAGCAGGGTCCCCCGGGACAGGGCTACAGATACGCAGTATTTT
TRBV7-9,TRBD1,TRBJ2-5,few,CASSPTDRDQETQYF,TGTGCCAGCAGCCCTACGGACAGGGACCAAGAGACCCAGTACTTC